The 2 T cell receptor beta chains listed next were all sequenced from one sample in a study of Graves' ophthalmopathy and Graves' hyperthyroidism. RNA transcripts were the template, and TCR beta CDR3 regions were amplified from them. An initial RT-PCR round employing HTBI primers preceded a second-round multiplex PCR. TCRdb recomputed calls from the multiplex PCR reads with MiXCR, one row per CDR3 protein. The sample records over a million distinct CDR3 sequences, 35% to 40% being singletons. The specimen sequenced was peripheral blood or thyroid tissue (not recorded which). The receptors come from an adult man with Graves' hyperthyroidism.

This clonotype was found many times. The V gene is TRBV7-9, the J gene TRBJ2-6, with D perhaps TRBD2 (5 bases). V was trimmed by 8 bases and J by 3 bases, leaving 11 bases between them. Germline V CDR1 and CDR2: SEHNR, FQNEAQ (reference sequence). The CDR3 runs to 14 residues. This CDR3 is CASRSGSGANVLTF. The CDR3, as DNA: TGTGCCAGCCGGTCGGGGAGTGGGGCCAACGTCCTGACTTTC.

In regard to this clonotype: A junction boundary mismatches the germline segment, possibly from a read error. The chain combines TRBV7-2 with TRBJ2-6; a possible D gene is TRBD2 (5 bases). Germline-derived CDR1 and CDR2 are SGHTA and FQGNSA. CDR3 length: 12 residues. DNA of the CDR3: TGTGCCAGCAGCTGGGAAAACCTGAGGGCTGCTTTC. Translated, it gives CASSWENLRAAF.